The TCR beta chain described here comes from a study of cytomegalovirus exposure and HLA in healthy donors. Notes on the study in general: Later on, a genetic analysis was performed. It linked a missense variant in DCLRE1C with V- and J-gene trimming of TCR beta.

PCR involved 60 Vbeta and 13 Jbeta primers. Profiled with immunoSEQ multiplex PCR; TCRdb holds only in-frame clones, not every one. This sample has tens of thousands of clones, with around 85% found just once. This clone was seen a single time. What it binds is unknown. Germline V lookup: CDR1 MDHEN, CDR2 SYDVKM. V lost 4 bases and J lost 6, with 9 bases in between. The length of the CDR3 is 13 residues. This clonotype originated in a girl aged 2 to 10 in good health and CMV-seropositive. Sequencing used PBMCs. This sequence joins TRBV28 and TRBJ1-4, with D possibly being TRBD1 (5 bases). CDR3 sequence (DNA): TGTGCCAGCAGTTCCGCGGGGGATGAAAAACTGTTTTTT. It codes for CASSSAGDEKLFF.